This T cell receptor beta chain was recorded in a study of human T cells and chemical hapten exposure. Study information: After 6 days, upper back 0.01% DPC patch tests were scored.

Time point indicated: pre-sensitization, week 0. Treatment of the sample: therapeutic diphenylcyclopropenone sensitization with weekly scalp DPC. TCRdb called the RACE reads again in MiXCR, with one record for every CDR3 protein. The sample records roughly 250,000 distinct CDR3 sequences, 7.5% to 10% being singletons. With 4 bases removed from V and 5 bases from J, the gap between germline ends came to 20 bases. Germline CDR1 DFQATT, CDR2 SNEGSKA (reference sequence). CDR3 length: 15 amino acids. The chain employs TRBV20-1 and TRBJ1-1; a possible D gene is TRBD1 (6 bases). Here the sequenced sample was whole blood, taken in connection with sensitization to the hapten diphenylcyclopropenone (DPC). This TCR was sampled from a woman in her thirties or forties with alopecia areata. Some clones in this sample may be carry-over from other donors' samples. DNA for the CDR3: TGCAGTGCTACCCCGGGGGGGGCATACGGGACTGAAGCTTTCTTT. Translation gives CSATPGGAYGTEAFF.